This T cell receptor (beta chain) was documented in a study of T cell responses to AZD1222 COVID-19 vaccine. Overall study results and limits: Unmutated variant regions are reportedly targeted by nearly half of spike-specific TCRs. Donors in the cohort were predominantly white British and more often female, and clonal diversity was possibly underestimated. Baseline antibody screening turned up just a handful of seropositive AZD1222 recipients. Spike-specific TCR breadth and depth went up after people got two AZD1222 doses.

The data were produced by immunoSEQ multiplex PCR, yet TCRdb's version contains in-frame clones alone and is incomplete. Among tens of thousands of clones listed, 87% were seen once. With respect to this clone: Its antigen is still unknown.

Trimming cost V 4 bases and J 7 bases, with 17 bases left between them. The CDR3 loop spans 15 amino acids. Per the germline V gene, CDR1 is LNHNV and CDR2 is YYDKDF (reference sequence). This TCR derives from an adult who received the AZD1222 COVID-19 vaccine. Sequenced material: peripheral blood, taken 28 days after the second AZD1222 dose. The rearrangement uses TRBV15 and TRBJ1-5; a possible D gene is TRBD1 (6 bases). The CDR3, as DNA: TGTGCCACCAGCACCATCGTGGGGGGCCGGCAGCCCCAGCATTTT. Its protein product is CATSTIVGGRQPQHF.